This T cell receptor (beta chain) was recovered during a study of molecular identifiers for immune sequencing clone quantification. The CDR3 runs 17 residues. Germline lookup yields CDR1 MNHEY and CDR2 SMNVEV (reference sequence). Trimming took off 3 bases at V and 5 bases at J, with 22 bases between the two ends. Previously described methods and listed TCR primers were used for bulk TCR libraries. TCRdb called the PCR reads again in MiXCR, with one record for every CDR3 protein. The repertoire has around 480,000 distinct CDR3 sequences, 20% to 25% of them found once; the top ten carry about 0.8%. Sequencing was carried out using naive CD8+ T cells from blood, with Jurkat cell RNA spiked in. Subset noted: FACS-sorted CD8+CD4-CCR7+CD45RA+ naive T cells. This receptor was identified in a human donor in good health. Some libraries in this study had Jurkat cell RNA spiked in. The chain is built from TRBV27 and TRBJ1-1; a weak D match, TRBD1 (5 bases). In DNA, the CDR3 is TGTGCCAGCAGTTTCGTTAGCGTGAGGGGTTTGGATACTGAAGCTTTCTTT. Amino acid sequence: CASSFVSVRGLDTEAFF.